This T cell receptor beta chain was recovered during a study of molecular identifiers for immune sequencing clone quantification. Study-wide results and limits: Researchers reportedly could pick up spiked Jurkat TCR RNA from one cell mixed into approximately 910,000 naive cells. Clone sizes that are highly expanded could be underestimated when identical TCR molecules share a barcode.

This clonotype appeared many times. Its antigen remains unidentified. MiXCR was run by TCRdb on the PCR reads, yielding one entry per CDR3 protein. The table lists 600,000 to 650,000 distinct CDR3 sequences, just under 20% of them singletons. Sequenced input: naive CD8+ T cells from blood, with Jurkat cell RNA spiked in. Indicated subset: FACS-sorted CD8+CD4-CCR7+CD45RA+ naive T cells. This clonotype was obtained from a human donor in good health. Some libraries in this study had Jurkat cell RNA spiked in.

For the CDR3, the DNA is TGTGCCACCAGCAGAGAGATAGCGGGAGCCTCCGAGCAGTACTTC. This encodes CATSREIAGASEQYF. The chain is built from TRBV15 and TRBJ2-7; TRBD2 matches 9 bases. The ends lost 0 bases at V and 6 bases at J; junction bases unmatched: 6. CDR1 and CDR2 (germline): LNHNV, YYDKDF (reference sequence). This CDR3 region has 15 residues.